Below are 30 T cell receptor beta chains sequenced from a single sample in a study of T cell responses to AZD1222 COVID-19 vaccine. Some clones are missing from TCRdb's copy, which holds only in-frame ones; the method was immunoSEQ multiplex PCR. The sample lists 150,000 to 200,000 clones, 90% to 95% occurring once. Here the sequenced sample was peripheral blood, taken 28 days after the second AZD1222 dose. The source of these receptors is an adult who received the AZD1222 COVID-19 vaccine.

The chain uses TRBV5-1 and TRBJ1-4; TRBD1 matches 9 bases. The CDR3 loop spans 18 amino acids. Germline CDR1 and CDR2: SGHRS and YFSETQ. Germline trimming cut 1 base from V and 5 bases from J; bases unmatched to any gene: 12. The CDR3 nucleotides are TGCGCCAGCAGCTTGAGACCCCCGGGACAGGGTAGAAATGAAAAACTGTTTTTT. Its protein is CASSLRPPGQGRNEKLFF.

This clone was detected only once. The J gene is TRBJ1-2, the V gene TRBV3-1 (or the pseudogene TRBV3-2); D not certain. The ends were cut back, 3 bases at V and 3 bases at J, with 8 bases in the middle. Germline CDR1 and CDR2: LGHDT and YNNKEL (reference sequence). This CDR3 is built from 13 residues. Here the CDR3 reads CASSHGEDYGYTF. The CDR3 region has the DNA TGTGCCAGCAGCCACGGGGAAGACTATGGCTACACCTTC.

This clone was counted once. The J gene is TRBJ1-2, the V gene TRBV24-1; TRBD1 matches at 7 bases. The ends lost 2 bases at V and 7 bases at J; junction bases unmatched: 3. The CDR3 length is 13 residues. From germline, CDR1 is KGHDR and CDR2 SFDVKD. CDR3 DNA sequence: TGTGCCACCAGTGATTCAGGGGGTCGTGGCTACACCTTC. It codes for CATSDSGGRGYTF.

The chain carries TRBV5-8 and TRBJ1-5; no clear D. Between the trimmed V and J ends, which lost 6 bases and 8 bases, there was a span of 12 bases. In germline, CDR1 is SGHTS, CDR2 YDEGEE. The CDR3 runs 12 residues. CDR3 in DNA: TGTGCCAGCATCGTCTACGGGGAGCCCCAGCATTTT. It translates to CASIVYGEPQHF. The full variable domain, its missing parts supplied by reference TRBV5-8 and TRBJ1-5, is EAGVTQSPTHLIKTRGQQATLRCSPISGHTSVYWYQQALGLGLQFLLWYDEGEERNRGNFPPRFSGRQFPNYSSELNVNALELEDSALYLCASIVYGEPQHFGDGTRLSIL.

The rearrangement uses TRBV5-1 and TRBJ1-3; D not certain. V lost 1 base and J lost 0, with 8 bases in between. This CDR3 contains 15 residues. CDR1 and CDR2 from the germline V gene are SGHRS and YFSETQ. The CDR3 loop is CASSLTDPSGNTIYF. The CDR3 region has the DNA TGCGCCAGCAGCTTGACGGACCCCTCTGGAAACACCATATATTTT.

With respect to this clone: The junction differs from germline at one of its ends, possibly a read error. The rearrangement links TRBV2 to TRBJ2-1; no clear D gene. From germline, CDR1 is SNHLY and CDR2 FYNNEI. The CDR3 loop spans 13 amino acids. CDR3 in DNA: TGTGCCAGCACTGAAGCCCCCCACAATGAGCAGTTCTTC. This translates into CASTEAPHNEQFF.

The chain has TRBV7-9 and TRBJ1-1, with a tentative D call TRBD1 (5 bases). Germline values: CDR1 SEHNR, CDR2 FQNEAQ (reference sequence). The CDR3 extends over 12 amino acids. V gave up 8 bases and J gave up 5 bases, with 12 bases separating them. The CDR3 bases are TGTGCCAGCGTTCGTGGGGGGACTGAAGCTTTCTTT. Protein product: CASVRGGTEAFF.

The chain has TRBV2 and TRBJ1-5, with a weak D call TRBD1 (6 bases). Looked up from germline, CDR1 is SNHLY and CDR2 is FYNNEI. CDR3 length equals 16 residues. Trimming shortened V by 4 bases and J by 4 bases, and 17 bases separated the two germline ends. CDR3 protein: CASSASGGQPNQPQHF. The CDR3 region has the DNA TGTGCCAGCAGTGCGAGTGGAGGACAGCCAAATCAGCCCCAGCATTTT.

The chain links TRBV12-3 or TRBV12-4 to TRBJ1-2; maybe TRBD1 (6 bases). The CDR3 length is 12 residues. Trimming cost V 6 bases and J 10 bases, with 15 bases left between them. The CDR3 reads CASRADSAHYTF. CDR3 sequence (DNA): TGTGCCAGCAGAGCGGACAGCGCCCACTACACCTTC.

The J gene is TRBJ2-2, the V gene TRBV9; 9 bases are a match to TRBD1. Germline CDR1 is SGDLS and CDR2 is YYNGEE. Germline trimming cut 0 bases from V and 6 bases from J; bases unmatched to any gene: 6. CDR3 length: 16 residues. The CDR3 nucleotides are TGTGCCAGCAGCGTAGGCCCGGACAGGGGAGCCGGGGAGCTGTTTTTT. Translation: CASSVGPDRGAGELFF.

The chain carries TRBV6-5 and TRBJ1-2, with TRBD1 identical over 9 bases. V lost 5 bases and J lost 6; bases outside the gene matches: 10. This CDR3 has 15 residues. The germline V gene encodes CDR1 MNHEY and CDR2 SVGAGI. CDR3 in amino acids: CASSLQGAAVDGYTF. The CDR3 nucleotides are TGTGCCAGCAGTCTACAGGGGGCCGCGGTTGATGGCTACACCTTC.

V usage is TRBV27 and J usage is TRBJ1-6, with 7 bases aligning to TRBD1. V was pared by 4 bases and J by 7 bases, with 10 bases of the junction left unmatched. This CDR3 spans 16 amino acids. Per germline, CDR1 MNHEY and CDR2 SMNVEV (reference sequence). CDR3 protein: CASSSYPGTENSPLHF. The CDR3 nucleotides read TGTGCCAGCAGTTCTTACCCCGGGACAGAAAATTCACCCCTCCACTTT.

This clone was counted a single time. The chain is built from TRBV7-3 and TRBJ1-2, with 9 bases matching TRBD1. The J segment lost 4 bases and the V segment lost 5 bases, leaving 5 bases of the junction unmatched. Per the germline V gene, CDR1 is SGHTA and CDR2 is FQGTGA. The CDR3 spans 14 residues. CDR3 in amino acids: CASSPMTGGYGYTF. The DNA for the CDR3 is TGTGCCAGCAGCCCCATGACAGGGGGCTATGGCTACACCTTC.

The chain uses TRBV6-5 and TRBJ1-6; D is ambiguous. Germline lookup yields CDR1 MNHEY and CDR2 SVGAGI. This CDR3 comprises 14 residues. V was cut by 2 bases and J by 6 bases, with 8 bases left in between. For the CDR3, the DNA is TGTGCCAGCAGTTACAGGCAGCGTAATTCACCCCTCCACTTT. Translation: CASSYRQRNSPLHF.

The genes are TRBV2 and TRBJ2-7, with D maybe TRBD2 (5 bases). The CDR3 extends over 14 amino acids. CDR1 SNHLY and CDR2 FYNNEI come from the germline V gene. V lost 5 bases, J lost 5 bases, and 16 bases lay in between. The CDR3 coding sequence is TGTGCCAGCAGTTATGCGAGGGTCCGGGACGAGCAGTACTTC. Translating gives CASSYARVRDEQYF.

In its sample, this clone was seen once. CDR3 sequence reads: CASSFGWLETQYF. The CDR3 DNA reads TGTGCCAGCAGTTTTGGTTGGCTCGAGACCCAGTACTTC. The chain uses TRBV28 and TRBJ2-5; D is unclear. Between the trimmed V and J ends, which lost 3 bases and 5 bases, there was a span of 10 bases. The germline gives CDR1 MDHEN, CDR2 SYDVKM. CDR3 length equals 13 residues.

CDR3 coding DNA: TGTGCCAGCAGCTTAGTGATTACAGCGGGGTTTGAGCAGTTCTTC. This encodes CASSLVITAGFEQFF. The chain links TRBV7-8 to TRBJ2-1, with TRBD2 matching 7 bases. The CDR3 has 15 residues. With V trimmed by 1 base and J by 9 bases, 9 bases remained unmatched. Germline V gene sequence: CDR1 SGHVS, CDR2 FQNEAQ.

This rearrangement joins TRBV7-2 to TRBJ2-2; D is undetermined. The V and J ends lost 5 bases and 0 bases respectively, with 13 bases between them. The CDR3 loop spans 16 amino acids. Per germline, CDR1 SGHTA and CDR2 FQGNSA. CDR3 region: CASSPAWLSNTGELFF. The CDR3, as DNA: TGTGCCAGCAGCCCGGCCTGGCTTTCGAACACCGGGGAGCTGTTTTTT.

V usage is TRBV9 and J usage is TRBJ1-2; D is ambiguous. The length of the CDR3 is 15 residues. V lost 0 bases to trimming and J lost 4 bases, with 13 bases between them. Germline V CDR1 and CDR2: SGDLS, YYNGEE. The CDR3 spells CASSVDWASGYGYTF. The CDR3 bases are TGTGCCAGCAGCGTAGATTGGGCCAGCGGCTATGGCTACACCTTC. Filled out from reference TRBV9 and TRBJ1-2, the complete variable domain reads DSGVTQTPKHLITATGQRVTLRCSPRSGDLSVYWYQQSLDQGLQFLIQYYNGEERAKGNILERFSAQQFPDLHSELNLSSLELGDSALYFCASSVDWASGYGYTFGSGTRLTVV.

The chain couples TRBV6-5 to TRBJ1-5; a possible D gene is TRBD1 (6 bases). The germline V and J ends were trimmed by 5 bases and 0 bases, with 8 bases remaining between them. The CDR3 totals 14 residues. CDR1 MNHEY and CDR2 SVGAGI come from the germline V gene. The CDR3 sequence is CASSPDSSNQPQHF. The CDR3, as DNA: TGTGCCAGCAGTCCGGACAGTAGCAATCAGCCCCAGCATTTT.

The CDR3 bases are TGTGCCAGCAGCCTGGACAGTCGGGGCACTGAAGCTTTCTTT. Translating gives CASSLDSRGTEAFF. V and J are TRBV6-5 and TRBJ1-1; tentative D call: TRBD1 (6 bases). Germline V gives CDR1 MNHEY, CDR2 SVGAGI. Trimming removed 6 bases at V and 4 bases at J, with 15 bases between. The CDR3 is 14 residues long.

This clone occurred once. J is TRBJ1-2 and V is TRBV29-1; 10 nucleotides line up with TRBD1. Per germline, CDR1 SQVTM and CDR2 ANQGSEA. This CDR3 has 13 amino acids. After removal of 6 bases from V and 3 bases from J, the junction contained 4 bases not matched to a gene. The CDR3 loop is CSVGTGAYYGYTF. CDR3 nucleotide sequence: TGCAGCGTGGGGACAGGGGCCTACTATGGCTACACCTTC.

The V gene is TRBV7-2, the J gene TRBJ1-1; the D is unclear. The CDR3 consists of 12 residues. CDR1 and CDR2 from the germline V gene are SGHTA and FQGNSA. Trimming removed 1 base from V and 11 bases from J, with 11 bases in between. CDR3 amino acids: CASSLEVGVAFF. The CDR3 DNA sequence: TGTGCCAGCAGCTTAGAGGTGGGAGTCGCTTTCTTT. Combining the CDR3 with reference TRBV7-2 and TRBJ1-1 gives the whole variable domain GAGVSQSPSNKVTEKGKDVELRCDPISGHTALYWYRQSLGQGLEFLIYFQGNSAPDKSGLPSDRFSAERTGGSVSTLTIQRTQQEDSAVYLCASSLEVGVAFFGQGTRLTVV.

Here the CDR3 DNA reads TGTGCCTCGGGTCGGGATAATGAAAAACTGTTTTTT. Its protein is CASGRDNEKLFF. The rearrangement links TRBV27 to TRBJ1-4; D is undetermined. This CDR3 spans 12 amino acids. V dropped 11 bases and J dropped 4 bases, with 11 bases sitting between them. The germline V gene has CDR1 MNHEY and CDR2 SMNVEV (reference sequence).

This chain uses TRBV7-6 with TRBJ1-3; D perhaps matches TRBD1 (6 bases). Trimming took 2 bases from V and 1 from J, leaving 12 bases between them. Germline V gene data show CDR1 as SGHVS and CDR2 as FNYEAQ. The CDR3 totals 16 residues. For the CDR3, the DNA is TGTGCCAGCAGCTTACAGGGGCAGATTTCTGGAAACACCATATATTTT. As protein: CASSLQGQISGNTIYF.

The J gene is TRBJ2-3, the V gene TRBV9; TRBD2 matches at 8 bases. The V gene's germline CDR1 is SGDLS and CDR2 YYNGEE. V shed 2 bases, J shed 4 bases, and the junction held 3 bases outside the gene matches. The CDR3 contains 14 residues. CDR3 sequence reads: CASSVIGGADTQYF. As DNA, the CDR3 is TGTGCCAGCAGCGTGATCGGGGGGGCAGATACGCAGTATTTT. The variable domain in full, completed from reference TRBV9 and TRBJ2-3, reads DSGVTQTPKHLITATGQRVTLRCSPRSGDLSVYWYQQSLDQGLQFLIQYYNGEERAKGNILERFSAQQFPDLHSELNLSSLELGDSALYFCASSVIGGADTQYFGPGTRLTVL.

The chain employs TRBV2 and TRBJ2-5; D ambiguous. V gave up 7 bases and J gave up 6 bases, with 15 bases separating them. The CDR3 contains 13 residues. In germline, CDR1 is SNHLY, CDR2 FYNNEI. CDR3 nucleotide sequence: TGTGCCAGCACCCCTGAGCTTAGACAGACCCAGTACTTC. Its protein is CASTPELRQTQYF. Supplemented by reference TRBV2 and TRBJ2-5, the full variable domain reads EPEVTQTPSHQVTQMGQEVILRCVPISNHLYFYWYRQILGQKVEFLVSFYNNEISEKSEIFDDQFSVERPDGSNFTLKIRSTKLEDSAMYFCASTPELRQTQYFGPGTRLLVL.

The chain recombines TRBV5-6 with TRBJ1-2, with D possibly matching TRBD1 (6 bases). Germline V gives CDR1 SGHDT, CDR2 YYEEEE. This CDR3 has 16 residues. V was cut by 2 bases and J by 8 bases, with 22 bases left in between. Here the CDR3 DNA reads TGTGCCAGCAGCTTTCCCCTTTCCGGGGGGCCGGGGGGCTACACCTTC. Protein product: CASSFPLSGGPGGYTF.

This rearrangement joins TRBV7-9 to TRBJ1-2; no clear D. This CDR3 region has 13 residues. The ends were cut back, 1 base at V and 0 bases at J, with 3 bases in the middle. CDR1 and CDR2 (germline): SEHNR, FQNEAQ (reference sequence). The CDR3 region is CASSLEANYGYTF. CDR3 in DNA: TGTGCCAGCAGCTTAGAAGCTAACTATGGCTACACCTTC.

This chain connects TRBV23-1 to TRBJ1-4; D is uncertain. TRBV23-1 is an open reading frame, and its role is uncertain. Trimming shortened V by 0 bases and J by 7 bases, and 15 bases separated the two germline ends. The CDR3 loop spans 16 amino acids. CDR3 protein: CASSQSSRSEIEKLFF. Here the CDR3 DNA reads TGCGCCAGCAGTCAATCGTCCAGGTCGGAGATTGAAAAACTGTTTTTT.